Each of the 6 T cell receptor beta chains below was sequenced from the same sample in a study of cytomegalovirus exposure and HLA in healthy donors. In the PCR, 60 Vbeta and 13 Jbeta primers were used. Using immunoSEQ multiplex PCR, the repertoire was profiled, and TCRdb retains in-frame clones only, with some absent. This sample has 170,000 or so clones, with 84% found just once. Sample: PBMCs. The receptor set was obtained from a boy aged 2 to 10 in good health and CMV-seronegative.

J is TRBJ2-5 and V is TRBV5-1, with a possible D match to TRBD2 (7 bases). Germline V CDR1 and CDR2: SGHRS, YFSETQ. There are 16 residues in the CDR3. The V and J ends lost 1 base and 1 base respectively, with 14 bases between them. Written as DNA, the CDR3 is TGCGCCAGCAGCTTGTCGGGGGGCAGTGGCCAAGAGACCCAGTACTTC. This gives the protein CASSLSGGSGQETQYF.

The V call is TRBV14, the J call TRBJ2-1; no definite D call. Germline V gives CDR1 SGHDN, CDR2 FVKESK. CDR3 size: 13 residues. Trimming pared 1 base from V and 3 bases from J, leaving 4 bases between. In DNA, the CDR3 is TGTGCCAGCAGCCAAGCGGGCTACAATGAGCAGTTCTTC. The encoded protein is CASSQAGYNEQFF.

The CDR3 spells CASSLWQGATPEQYF. The DNA of the CDR3 is TGCGCCAGCAGCTTGTGGCAGGGGGCTACTCCCGAGCAGTACTTC. This rearrangement joins TRBV5-1 to TRBJ2-7, with 8 bases that match TRBD1. CDR3 size: 15 residues. V gave up 1 base and J gave up 6 bases; unmatched junction bases: 9. The germline V gene has CDR1 SGHRS and CDR2 YFSETQ.

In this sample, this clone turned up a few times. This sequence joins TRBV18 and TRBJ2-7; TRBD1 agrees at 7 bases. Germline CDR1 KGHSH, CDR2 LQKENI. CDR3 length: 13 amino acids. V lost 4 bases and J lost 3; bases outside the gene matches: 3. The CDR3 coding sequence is TGTGCCAGCTCACACGACAGGGACTACGAGCAGTACTTC. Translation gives CASSHDRDYEQYF. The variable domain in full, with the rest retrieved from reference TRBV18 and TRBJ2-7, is NAGVMQNPRHLVRRRGQEARLRCSPMKGHSHVYWYRQLPEEGLKFMVYLQKENIIDESGMPKERFSAEFPKEGPSILRIQQVVRGDSAAYFCASSHDRDYEQYFGPGTRLTVT.

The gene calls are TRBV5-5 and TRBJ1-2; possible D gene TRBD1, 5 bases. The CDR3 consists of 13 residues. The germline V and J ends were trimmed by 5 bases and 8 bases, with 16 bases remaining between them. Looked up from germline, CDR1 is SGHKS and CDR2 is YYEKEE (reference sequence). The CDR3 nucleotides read TGTGCCAGCAGTCGTCCGGGAGGGGAGGGCTACACCTTC. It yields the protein CASSRPGGEGYTF.

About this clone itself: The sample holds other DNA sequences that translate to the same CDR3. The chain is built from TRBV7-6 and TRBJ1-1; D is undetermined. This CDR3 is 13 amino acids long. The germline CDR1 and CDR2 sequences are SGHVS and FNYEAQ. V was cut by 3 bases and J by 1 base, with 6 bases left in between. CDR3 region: CASSLTENTEAFF. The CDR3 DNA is TGTGCCAGCAGCTTGACTGAGAACACTGAAGCTTTCTTT.